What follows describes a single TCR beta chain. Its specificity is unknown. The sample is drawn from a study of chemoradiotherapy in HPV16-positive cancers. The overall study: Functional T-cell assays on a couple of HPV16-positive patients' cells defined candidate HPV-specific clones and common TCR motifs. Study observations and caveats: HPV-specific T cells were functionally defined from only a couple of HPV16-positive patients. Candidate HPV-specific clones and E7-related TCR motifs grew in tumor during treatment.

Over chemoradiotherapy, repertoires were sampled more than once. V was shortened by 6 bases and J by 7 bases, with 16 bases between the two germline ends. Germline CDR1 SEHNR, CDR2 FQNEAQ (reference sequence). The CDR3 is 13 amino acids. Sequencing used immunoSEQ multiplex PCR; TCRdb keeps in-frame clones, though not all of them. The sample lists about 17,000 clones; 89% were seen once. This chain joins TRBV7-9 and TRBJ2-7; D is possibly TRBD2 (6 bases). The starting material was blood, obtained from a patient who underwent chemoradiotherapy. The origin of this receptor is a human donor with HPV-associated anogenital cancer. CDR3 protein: CASSAWGLVEQYF. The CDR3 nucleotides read TGTGCCAGCAGTGCTTGGGGACTTGTTGAGCAGTACTTC.